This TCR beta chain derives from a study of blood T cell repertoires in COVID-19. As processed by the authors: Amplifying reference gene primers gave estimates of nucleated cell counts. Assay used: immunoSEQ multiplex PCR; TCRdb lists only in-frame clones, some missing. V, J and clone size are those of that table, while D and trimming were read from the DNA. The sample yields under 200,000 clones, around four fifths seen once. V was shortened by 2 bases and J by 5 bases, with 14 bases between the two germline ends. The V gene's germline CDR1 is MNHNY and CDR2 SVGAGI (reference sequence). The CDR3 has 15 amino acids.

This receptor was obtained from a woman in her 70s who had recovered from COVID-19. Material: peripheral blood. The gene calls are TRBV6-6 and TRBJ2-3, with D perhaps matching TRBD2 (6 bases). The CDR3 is CASSYPGGVGDTQYF. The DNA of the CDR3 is TGTGCCAGCAGTTACCCCGGAGGGGTGGGAGATACGCAGTATTTT.